A selection of T cell receptor beta chains follows, all from one sample in a study of yellow fever vaccine responses in identical twins. TCRdb reanalysed the RT-PCR reads using MiXCR and keeps one entry per CDR3 protein. The sample has roughly 18,000 distinct CDR3 sequences, less than 70% seen once. Specimen: T cells from blood (PBMCs), unsorted or a sorted subset (not recorded which), collected before or after yellow fever vaccination (not recorded which). All receptors come from a woman younger than 30 who received the yellow fever vaccine. CDR3s include the opening cysteine and the closing phenylalanine or tryptophan. The order of the fields is D gene, clone size, CDR3 length, V gene, J gene, CDR3 protein, CDR3 DNA. A D gene is named only where the DNA matches it firmly. Clone size is not always given. Where it is, it says once, few, many or a class for expanded clones.

>NA|few|15|TRBV6-5|TRBJ1-1
CASSYRNGVNTEAFF
TGTGCCAGCAGTTACCGGAACGGAGTAAACACTGAAGCTTTCTTT
>TRBD1|NA|18|TRBV7-3|TRBJ2-6
CASSLNQQGVTGANVLTF
TGTGCCAGCAGTCTAAATCAACAGGGGGTCACTGGGGCCAACGTCCTGACTTTC
>NA|NA|11|TRBV11-3|TRBJ1-2
CASRSWSGYTF
TGTGCCAGCAGAAGTTGGTCTGGCTACACCTTC
>TRBD2|NA|16|TRBV4-1|TRBJ2-1
CASSQDQGGRRNEQFF
TGCGCCAGCAGCCAAGATCAGGGAGGGAGACGGAATGAGCAGTTCTTC
>NA|few|16|TRBV4-1|TRBJ2-1
CASSQDPGGLYNEQFF
TGCGCCAGCAGCCAAGATCCCGGGGGCCTGTACAATGAGCAGTTCTTC
>NA|NA|11|TRBV12-3/TRBV12-4|TRBJ1-2
CASSSNYGYTF
TGTGCCAGCAGTTCAAACTATGGCTACACCTTC
>TRBD1|few|16|TRBV28|TRBJ1-5
CASSFWGQGNNQPQHF
TGTGCCAGCAGTTTTTGGGGACAGGGTAATAATCAGCCCCAGCATTTT
>NA|NA|12|TRBV29-1|TRBJ1-2
CSVEGVEYGYTF
TGCAGCGTAGAAGGGGTTGAGTATGGCTACACCTTC
>TRBD2|NA|14|TRBV12-3/TRBV12-4|TRBJ2-1
CASNLGTSSDEQFF
TGTGCCAGCAACTTAGGGACTAGTTCGGATGAGCAGTTCTTC
>TRBD2|few|17|TRBV7-6|TRBJ2-1
CASSHILLAGAYNEQFF
TGTGCCAGCAGCCACATACTCCTAGCGGGGGCCTACAATGAGCAGTTCTTC
>NA|NA|13|TRBV18|TRBJ2-7
CASSPVRGYEQYF
TGTGCCAGCTCACCAGTCAGGGGCTACGAGCAGTACTTC
>NA|NA|14|TRBV25-1|TRBJ2-7
CASPPEGTAYEQYF
TGTGCCAGCCCCCCAGAGGGGACGGCCTACGAGCAGTACTTC
>NA|NA|15|TRBV18|TRBJ1-5
CASSPPGGGNQPQHF
TGTGCCAGCTCACCACCCGGGGGTGGCAATCAGCCCCAGCATTTT
>NA|NA|14|TRBV10-3|TRBJ1-5
CAIRAGDSNQPQHF
TGTGCCATCAGGGCAGGGGATAGCAATCAGCCCCAGCATTTT
>NA|NA|15|TRBV28|TRBJ1-2
CASRRPGPANYGYTF
TGTGCCAGCAGGAGGCCGGGTCCAGCTAACTATGGCTACACCTTC
>NA|few|13|TRBV5-4|TRBJ2-3
CASSGPRADTQYF
TGTGCCAGCAGCGGACCAAGGGCAGATACGCAGTATTTT
>NA|once|14|TRBV11-3|TRBJ2-3
CASSLGGVTYTQYF
TGTGCCAGCAGCTTAGGTGGAGTCACATATACGCAGTATTTT
>NA|few|11|TRBV29-1|TRBJ1-2
CSDRQGDGYTF
TGCAGCGATCGGCAGGGAGATGGCTACACCTTC
>NA|NA|15|TRBV29-1|TRBJ2-2
CSVGGRNANTGELFF
TGCAGCGTTGGAGGACGGAACGCGAACACCGGGGAGCTGTTTTTT
>NA|NA|13|TRBV20-1|TRBJ1-6
CSALPMDNSPLHF
TGCAGTGCTTTACCAATGGATAATTCACCCCTCCACTTT
>TRBD1|NA|14|TRBV4-1|TRBJ1-1
CASSLPGQGTEAFF
TGCGCCAGCAGCCTCCCGGGACAGGGCACTGAAGCTTTCTTT
>TRBD2|NA|18|TRBV12-3/TRBV12-4|TRBJ2-2
CASSPSGGARVKTGELFF
TGTGCCAGCAGCCCATCCGGGGGGGCGCGGGTAAAGACCGGGGAGCTGTTTTTT
>TRBD2|few|15|TRBV11-1|TRBJ2-2
CASSLRSGKAGELFF
TGTGCCAGCAGCTTAAGAAGCGGGAAGGCCGGGGAGCTGTTTTTT
>TRBD2|NA|16|TRBV11-1|TRBJ2-1
CASSGERGSSYNEQFF
TGTGCCAGCAGCGGAGAGCGGGGGAGCTCCTACAATGAGCAGTTCTTC
>TRBD2|NA|14|TRBV20-1|TRBJ2-7
CSAGTSGASYEQYF
TGCAGTGCGGGGACTAGCGGGGCCTCCTACGAGCAGTACTTC
>TRBD1|NA|14|TRBV7-6|TRBJ2-3
CASSPRTGADTQYF
TGTGCCAGCAGCCCCAGGACAGGGGCAGATACGCAGTATTTT
>NA|NA|11|TRBV29-1|TRBJ1-2
CSVEAPYGYTF
TGCAGCGTTGAAGCCCCCTATGGCTACACCTTC
>TRBD2|once|15|TRBV28|TRBJ2-1
CASRLAGSSYNEQFF
TGTGCCAGCAGGTTAGCGGGTAGCTCCTACAATGAGCAGTTCTTC
>NA|NA|14|TRBV7-2|TRBJ2-2
CASSFQDNTGELFF
TGTGCCAGCAGCTTTCAGGATAACACCGGGGAGCTGTTTTTT
>NA|few|13|TRBV7-3|TRBJ1-1
CASSFSGDGRAFF
TGTGCCAGCAGCTTTTCAGGGGACGGGAGAGCTTTCTTT
>TRBD1|NA|17|TRBV18|TRBJ1-1
CASSPPVTGGPNTEAFF
TGTGCCAGCTCACCACCGGTGACAGGGGGCCCGAACACTGAAGCTTTCTTT
>NA|NA|13|TRBV20-1|TRBJ2-5
CSAGVRGQETQYF
TGCAGTGCAGGGGTTCGGGGCCAAGAGACCCAGTACTTC
>NA|few|14|TRBV18|TRBJ2-7
CASSGDLSPYEQYF
TGTGCCAGCTCCGGGGATTTAAGTCCCTACGAGCAGTACTTC
>NA|NA|11|TRBV5-1|TRBJ2-3
CASSTSDTQYF
TGCGCCAGCAGCACGTCAGATACGCAGTATTTT
>TRBD1|NA|14|TRBV7-2|TRBJ1-1
CASSPGTVNTEAFF
TGTGCCAGCAGCCCCGGGACAGTAAACACTGAAGCTTTCTTT
>NA|NA|13|TRBV11-3|TRBJ2-1
CASSLAENNEQFF
TGTGCCAGCAGCTTAGCAGAAAACAATGAGCAGTTCTTC
>NA|NA|16|TRBV19|TRBJ2-2
CASSLDRLVNTGELFF
TGTGCCAGTAGCTTAGATCGACTTGTGAACACCGGGGAGCTGTTTTTT
>TRBD1|NA|15|TRBV18|TRBJ2-7
CASSPRTGGPYEQYF
TGTGCCAGCTCACCTCGGACAGGGGGCCCCTACGAGCAGTACTTC
>NA|NA|14|TRBV20-1|TRBJ2-1
CSARPLGYYNEQFF
TGCAGTGCTAGACCCCTTGGCTACTACAATGAGCAGTTCTTC
>NA|NA|15|TRBV18|TRBJ1-1
CASSPAGRADTEAFF
TGTGCCAGCTCACCAGCAGGGCGGGCGGACACTGAAGCTTTCTTT
>NA|NA|18|TRBV18|TRBJ2-2
CASSLVLSGSSNTGELFF
TGTGCCAGCTCACTTGTGCTTTCAGGAAGCTCGAACACCGGGGAGCTGTTTTTT
>NA|NA|15|TRBV7-6|TRBJ1-1
CASSHPVGAGTEAFF
TGTGCCAGCAGCCACCCGGTAGGGGCGGGCACTGAAGCTTTCTTT
>TRBD1|NA|16|TRBV7-2|TRBJ1-2
CASSLAYRGWVYGCTF
TGTGCCAGCAGCTTAGCGTACAGGGGATGGGTCTATGGCTGCACCTTC
>TRBD1|NA|16|TRBV18|TRBJ1-1
CASSPRWDRATTEAFF
TGTGCCAGCTCACCGCGTTGGGACAGGGCAACGACTGAAGCTTTCTTT
>TRBD2|NA|15|TRBV28|TRBJ2-1
CASRLGLAVSDEQFF
TGTGCCAGCAGACTGGGACTAGCGGTATCCGATGAGCAGTTCTTC
>NA|NA|13|TRBV6-2/TRBV6-3|TRBJ2-7
CASSSRQTYEQYF
TGTGCCAGCAGTTCCCGACAGACCTACGAGCAGTACTTC
>NA|once|15|TRBV6-1|TRBJ2-1
CASSEQLSSYNEQFF
TGTGCCAGCAGTGAGCAACTGAGCTCCTACAATGAGCAGTTCTTC
>TRBD1|NA|11|TRBV28|TRBJ2-7
CASLRGHEQYF
TGTGCCAGTCTAAGGGGGCACGAGCAGTACTTC
>TRBD1|once|15|TRBV5-6|TRBJ2-1
CASSLYGTGYNEQFF
TGTGCCAGCAGCTTGTACGGGACAGGCTACAATGAGCAGTTCTTC